Sequencing of this T cell receptor (beta chain) was carried out in a study of cytomegalovirus exposure and HLA in healthy donors. The study's findings and limits: Rarity held for most TCR sequences, but there were some public TCRs that occurred in many donors. Indistinguishable V segments, including TRBV6-2 and TRBV6-3, were excluded. In a later analysis, at a false discovery rate of 0.05, roughly 18,000 TCR beta sequences were associated with HLA alleles.

The PCR employed 60 Vbeta primers together with 13 Jbeta primers. Here immunoSEQ multiplex PCR was the method, and the copy in TCRdb shows in-frame clones only, minus some. The table has 100,000 to 150,000 clones, approximately 85% seen once. On this clone itself: The antigen is unknown.

Healthy bone marrow donors made up the donors. Per germline, CDR1 MGHRA and CDR2 YSYEKL. Trimming cost V 4 bases and J 5 bases; bases outside gene matches: 15. The CDR3 totals 17 residues. The chain combines TRBV4-1 with TRBJ2-3; TRBD2 matches 7 bases. The clonotype was recovered from a boy between 10 and 17 years old in good health and CMV-seronegative. Input material: PBMCs. Written as DNA, the CDR3 is TGCGCCAGCAGCCTTCTCCCAAGGGCGGGAGTCGTAGATACGCAGTATTTT. Its translation is CASSLLPRAGVVDTQYF.